These T cell receptor beta chains were read from a single sample in a study of blood T cells in healthy people across ages. One entry per CDR3 protein, called by TCRdb with MiXCR from the 5' RACE reads. The table shows roughly 2 million distinct CDR3 sequences, with about 50% occurring only once. The sequenced sample was blood. The receptor set was obtained from a woman between 40 and 55 years old in good health. The conserved cysteine and the conserved F or W are not part of the CDR3 here.

v_gene | CDR3aa
TRBV11-2 | ASSLAQLGRWDTQY
TRBV27 | ASSFAGLGRLRTQY
TRBV7-2 | ASSLGATEPYNEQY
TRBV2 | ASSEEGIGYT
TRBV12-3/TRBV12-4 | ASSLGDRIAPQF
TRBV7-9 | ASSLGQGIHGYT
TRBV9 | ASSAGLLRNEQF
TRBV20-1 | SAITGGNQPQH
TRBV6-6 | ASSYIPTDPTEAF
TRBV27 | ASSFRGREGSNYGYT
TRBV10-3 | AISESALTDTQY
TRBV27 | ASSPLPSAHEQY
TRBV24-1 | ATGDGPTDTQY
TRBV28 | ASSLRSYNEKLF
TRBV25-1 | ASSDSQGGTDTQY
TRBV28 | AILSQGAGGYT
TRBV7-9 | ASTRGGDDYGYT
TRBV12-3/TRBV12-4 | ASSPIGQGETEAF
TRBV9 | ASSYLAGGTETQY
TRBV7-2 | ASSVGTRGRETQY
TRBV29-1 | SAVLQTNYGYT
TRBV20-1 | SAIGAVQETQY
TRBV12-3/TRBV12-4 | ASSWGLAGGKETQY
TRBV12-3/TRBV12-4 | ASKETGLDYEQY
TRBV20-1 | SARDVGQGEAKLF
TRBV13 | ASSLGTGAPGGYT
TRBV4-2 | ASSQEGAPSTDTQY
TRBV7-9 | ASSGTDRSQY
TRBV6-2/TRBV6-3 | ASSYSGATQY
TRBV4-1 | ASSGFPWASGSYEQY
TRBV6-5 | ASGGSGPSSYEQY
TRBV6-5 | VSSYGTEQY
TRBV12-3/TRBV12-4 | ASSRFSGGPEANTQY
TRBV5-1 | ASSIQINYGYT
TRBV6-6 | ASSYPRTSDSTDTQY
TRBV4-3 | ASSHIAGGPGQETQY
TRBV20-1 | SAGGHGGPRYEQY
TRBV7-9 | AIVADTSYEQY
TRBV5-5 | ASSFFLGDPSTDTQY
TRBV27 | ASSPRSGAYNQPQH
TRBV20-1 | SARDGDETQY
TRBV10-3 | AISEAGAGKETQY
TRBV5-1 | ASSLDGPEAF
TRBV10-3 | AISKTGTSGGVEQF
TRBV10-3 | AISDPLGEIGVPSSYNEQF
TRBV7-7 | ASSLAPSNEQF
TRBV18 | ASSTTIGAETQF
TRBV7-2 | ASSFARDVYEQY
TRBV4-1 | ASSQARQGRSYEQY
TRBV5-1 | ASSVIAGTSTDTQY
TRBV15 | ATSRERTASERTDTQY
TRBV25-1 | ASSGDKQGYT
TRBV6-2/TRBV6-3 | ASSYPGQGVETQY
TRBV4-1 | ASSDLGQTYEQY
TRBV29-1 | SVGKSSYEQY
TRBV7-3 | ASSHGTSANEQY